The source of this T cell receptor beta chain is a study of cytomegalovirus exposure and HLA in healthy donors. The PCR contained 60 Vbeta and 13 Jbeta primers. Libraries were prepared by immunoSEQ multiplex PCR; TCRdb keeps only in-frame clonotypes and omits some of them. This sample carries over 120,000 clones, approximately 70% of them seen once, and the ten largest clones take 2.1%. This CDR3 region has 15 residues. The germline CDR1 and CDR2 sequences are MDHEN and SYDVKM. Trimming took off 6 bases at V and 7 bases at J, with 18 bases between the two ends. This sequence joins TRBV28 and TRBJ1-4; unclear D gene. The source material was PBMCs. The origin of this receptor is a woman aged 60-75 years in good health and CMV-seropositive. The CDR3 nucleotides are TGTGCCAGCAGACCGCCTGCGCTACTAGTTGAAAAACTGTTTTTT. Translating gives CASRPPALLVEKLFF.